Below, one T cell receptor (beta chain) is given with its context. The antigen is not known. This CDR3 has 17 amino acids. In germline, CDR1 is LGHNA, CDR2 YNFKEQ. With 4 bases removed from V and 0 bases from J, the gap between germline ends came to 16 bases. Libraries were prepared by immunoSEQ multiplex PCR; TCRdb keeps only in-frame clonotypes and omits some of them. This sample has 45,000 or so clones; around nine tenths occur once, and the top ten carry approximately 10%. The data belong to a study of T cells in localized non-small cell lung cancer. The study, taken as a whole, reports: It was uninvolved adjacent lung that showed the highest T cell clonality, exceeding tumor. Sequencing was restricted to one tumor region; therefore, heterogeneity remains possible. Density of T cells in blood, when higher, went with longer overall survival.

The sequence was obtained from a woman aged 40-70 years with stage II lung adenocarcinoma. The chain uses TRBV4-2 and TRBJ1-5, with a possible D match to TRBD1 (5 bases). The starting material was PBMCs, obtained before any cancer treatment. The CDR3 reads CASSRQRGALSNQPQHF. The CDR3 DNA follows: TGTGCCAGCAGCCGGCAACGAGGGGCACTTAGCAATCAGCCCCAGCATTTT.